Each of the 14 T cell receptor beta chains below was sequenced from the same sample in a study of CD8 T cells in ankylosing spondylitis. The study, taken as a whole, reports: Characteristic of ankylosing spondylitis blood, it appeared, was a TCR beta motif comprising eight highly homologous variants.

These receptors have no identified antigens. TCRdb fed the 5' RACE reads into MiXCR, producing one record per CDR3 protein. The table has 100,000 to 150,000 distinct CDR3 sequences, approximately 17% seen once. The specimen sequenced was blood, either unsorted or a sorted T cell fraction (not recorded which). The receptors stem from a male donor with ankylosing spondylitis.

A few counts support this clonotype. V gene TRBV12-3 or TRBV12-4 combines with J gene TRBJ2-2; D is perhaps TRBD2 (5 bases). The V gene lost 10 bases and the J gene lost 7 bases, with 13 bases spanning the gap. This CDR3 contains 12 residues. CDR3 residues: CAIQDLSGELFF. CDR3 nucleotide sequence: TGTGCCATCCAGGACTTGAGCGGGGAGCTGTTTTTT.

The chain links TRBV6-2 or TRBV6-3 to TRBJ1-5; D call uncertain. CDR3 length: 14 residues. The germline V gene has CDR1 MNHEY and CDR2 SVGEGT. Trimming pared 0 bases from V and 4 bases from J, leaving 7 bases between. The CDR3 region has the DNA TGTGCCAGCAGTTACTCGTCCCCGAATCAGCCCCAGCATTTT. Translated, it gives CASSYSSPNQPQHF.

This clonotype was detected many times. The J gene is TRBJ2-7, the V gene TRBV15, with no clear D. CDR3 size: 14 residues. Germline V gene lookup returns CDR1 LNHNV and CDR2 YYDKDF (reference sequence). Between the trimmed V and J ends, which lost 3 bases and 5 bases, there was a span of 14 bases. CDR3 sequence reads: CATSSSHNRHEQYF. The CDR3 DNA follows: TGTGCCACCAGCAGCTCCCATAACCGTCACGAGCAGTACTTC.

The chain is built from TRBV12-3 or TRBV12-4 and TRBJ2-1, with 9 positions matching TRBD2. V lost 2 bases to trimming and J lost 4 bases; unmatched junction nucleotides: 3. The CDR3 consists of 15 residues. The CDR3 reads CASSLLAGLYNEQFF. CDR3 DNA sequence: TGTGCCAGCAGTTTACTAGCGGGACTTTACAATGAGCAGTTCTTC.

The chain employs TRBV24-1 and TRBJ2-3; maybe TRBD2 (5 bases). V lost 9 bases, J lost 3 bases, and 12 bases lay in between. The CDR3 loop spans 13 amino acids. From germline, CDR1 is KGHDR and CDR2 SFDVKD. The DNA of the CDR3 is TGTGCCACCTCCCGGGGTAGGACAGATACGCAGTATTTT. As protein: CATSRGRTDTQYF.

This clonotype appeared a few times. CDR3 amino acids: CASSDRLAKNIQYF. The CDR3 DNA is TGTGCCAGCAGCGACAGGCTTGCCAAAAACATTCAGTACTTC. The J gene is TRBJ2-4, the V gene TRBV7-9; the D gene is possibly TRBD1 (6 bases). V was shortened by 5 bases and J by 1 base, with 9 bases between the two germline ends. The CDR3 extends over 14 amino acids. Germline CDR1 is SEHNR and CDR2 is FQNEAQ (reference sequence).

This clonotype was counted a few times. The V call is TRBV20-1, the J call TRBJ2-3; TRBD2 aligns across 13 bases. This CDR3 has 18 amino acids. Germline V CDR1 and CDR2: DFQATT, SNEGSKA (reference sequence). Trimming took 0 bases from V and 0 from J; bases not matched to a gene: 6. DNA for the CDR3: TGCAGTGCTAGAGAGGGACTAGCGGGATTGGTTAGCACAGATACGCAGTATTTT. This translates into CSAREGLAGLVSTDTQYF.

DNA for the CDR3: TGTGCCAGTTGGGACTTCTCGAACACCGGGGAGCTGTTTTTT. Translated: CASWDFSNTGELFF. The chain links TRBV6-2 or TRBV6-3 to TRBJ2-2; D is perhaps TRBD2 (6 bases). Deletions cut 9 bases from V and 0 bases from J, with 11 bases between. Germline V gene data show CDR1 as MNHEY and CDR2 as SVGEGT. CDR3 length equals 14 residues.

This rearrangement joins TRBV10-2 to TRBJ1-6, with D possibly being TRBD1 (6 bases). Germline-derived CDR1 and CDR2 are WSHSY and SAAADI. V was cut by 3 bases and J by 7 bases, with 13 bases left in between. This CDR3 comprises 15 residues. The CDR3 is CASSELGGGNSPLHF. Written as DNA, the CDR3 is TGCGCCAGCAGTGAACTAGGAGGGGGAAATTCACCCCTCCACTTT.

The rearrangement links TRBV7-9 to TRBJ2-5; D might be TRBD2 (6 bases). Trimming stripped 3 bases from V and 7 bases from J, with 15 bases between. CDR3 size: 14 residues. From germline, CDR1 is SEHNR and CDR2 FQNEAQ (reference sequence). The CDR3 region is CASSFGRTGGTQYF. For the CDR3, the DNA is TGTGCCAGCAGCTTCGGACGGACCGGGGGGACCCAGTACTTC.

This clonotype was detected only a few times. This rearrangement joins TRBV4-1 to TRBJ2-3; TRBD2 might be the D (6 bases). V lost 5 bases to trimming and J lost 0 bases, with 18 bases between them. CDR1 and CDR2 (germline): MGHRA, YSYEKL. The CDR3 consists of 17 residues. Written as DNA, the CDR3 is TGCGCCAGCAGCTTTCCCGCGCGGGGACCTAGCACAGATACGCAGTATTTT. Translation: CASSFPARGPSTDTQYF.

The chain is built from TRBV15 and TRBJ2-5, with 8 bases identical to TRBD1. Germline V lookup: CDR1 LNHNV, CDR2 YYDKDF (reference sequence). Trimming at V came to 6 bases and at J to 5 bases, leaving 5 bases not matched to a gene. The CDR3 has 13 residues. CDR3 sequence (DNA): TGTGCCACCAGTTTGGACAGGGCGGAGACCCAGTACTTC. Translated: CATSLDRAETQYF.

This rearrangement joins TRBV11-1 to TRBJ1-4, with 9 bases fitting TRBD1. Germline V gene lookup returns CDR1 SGHAT and CDR2 FQDESV (reference sequence). V lost 5 bases to trimming and J lost 0 bases; unmatched junction nucleotides: 10. The CDR3 is 18 amino acids. DNA for the CDR3: TGTGCCAGCAGCCACGGACAGGGGAGAGGTGCAACTAATGAAAAACTGTTTTTT. Its protein is CASSHGQGRGATNEKLFF.

This clonotype was recorded a few times. DNA for the CDR3: TGTGCCAGCAGTGAAGTGCGGGGGCGAAGCCCAGATACGCAGTATTTT. It yields the protein CASSEVRGRSPDTQYF. The genes are TRBV2 and TRBJ2-3, with a weak D call TRBD2 (7 bases). The CDR3 has 16 amino acids. CDR1 is SNHLY, CDR2 FYNNEI, per germline. V was clipped by 1 base and J by 4 bases, with 15 bases between them.